The sequence of this TCR beta chain was determined in a study of CD8 T cells in ankylosing spondylitis (dated by TCRdb to between 2016 and 2019). The study in broad terms: To find TCR variants linked to disease, the study profiled T cell receptor beta repertoires in ankylosing spondylitis patients and healthy donors. The whole study cohort included 85 to 120 healthy donors and around 24 ankylosing spondylitis patients. Peripheral blood was sampled, and synovial fluid was additionally collected from ankylosing spondylitis patients.

This clonotype was counted at least ten times. Its antigen has not been determined. The sample holds no much larger clone one base away, and base qualities are not on file. Reads for this sample came from an Illumina HiSeq 2500. Quantitative 5'-RACE with molecular barcodes was the method used to prepare the TCR beta libraries. The study's own analysis went as follows. Disease-linked TCR variants were identified with a new computational method built on a probabilistic model of VDJ rearrangement. Through fastp at Q25 and MiXCR, TCRdb rebuilt clones from the public reads, retaining in-frame beta chains. Duplicate CDR3 protein sequences are folded into a single record with the most common DNA and genes. The V and J calls here are based on TCRdb, not the publication. In all, the sample holds 200,000 to 250,000 distinct CDR3 sequences, and roughly 8.2% of those were seen once. 4% to 5.5% of the sample lies in the top ten.

The investigation overall reported the following: A TCR beta motif of several highly homologous amino acid variants appeared characteristic of blood from ankylosing spondylitis patients. Some of the motif variants had been reported before in the synovial fluid and blood of reactive arthritis patients, a finding that suggests common disease-initiation mechanisms. Significant enrichment of the disease-linked clones was reported in matched synovial fluid samples from ankylosing spondylitis patients. The disease-linked clones had a CD8+ phenotype and were found at relatively low frequencies in peripheral blood.

The sequenced sample consisted of blood, either unsorted or a sorted T cell fraction (not recorded which). The clonotype comes from a female donor with ankylosing spondylitis or in good health (not recorded which).

The sequenced DNA is TGTGCCAGCAGTGTAGTCAATGAAGCTTTCTTT. Its product reads: CASSVVNEAFF. The chain was built from TRBV25-1 and TRBJ1-1, with the D segment identity uncertain. Reading the germline V gene gives CDR1 MGHDK and CDR2 SYGVNS. Trimming costs V 4 bases and J 7 bases, and their ends lie 7 bases apart. The CDR3 contains 11 residues, cysteine and phenylalanine counted. The only DNA kept is the CDR3, 33 bases in frame from the first base.